One and the same sample provided the 29 T cell receptor beta chains below, sequenced in a study of Ad26.COV2.S vaccination and SARS-CoV-2 variants. Described treatment: roughly 20 received Ad26.COV2.S at low or high dose, single or two shots; several received placebo; per-sample allocation not given. Collection of samples fell on day 63 after the first vaccine or placebo injection. Clones were read by immunoSEQ multiplex PCR, and TCRdb kept only the in-frame ones, dropping some. The repertoire has 400,000 to 450,000 clones, 80% to 95% of them found once; the top ten carry more than 3.5%. The specimen comprised peripheral blood, sampled in a trial of Ad26.COV2.S vaccine versus placebo. These TCRs come from a person between 18 and 65 years old who received the Ad26.COV2.S COVID-19 vaccine or a placebo.

V gene TRBV28 combines with J gene TRBJ2-1, with 8 bases matching TRBD2. Germline V gene sequence: CDR1 MDHEN, CDR2 SYDVKM. There are 15 residues in the CDR3. V was clipped by 2 bases and J by 7 bases; unmatched bases: 7. The CDR3 region is CASSLMGLGGNEQFF. Written as DNA, the CDR3 is TGTGCCAGCAGTTTAATGGGACTAGGGGGGAATGAGCAGTTCTTC.

The rearrangement joins TRBV15 to TRBJ2-7; perhaps TRBD1 as D (5 bases). Deletions cut 0 bases from V and 1 base from J, with 13 bases between. The V gene's germline CDR1 is LNHNV and CDR2 YYDKDF (reference sequence). The CDR3 contains 16 residues. The CDR3 DNA is TGTGCCACCAGCAGAGATAGGGGCACTTTTTCCTACGAGCAGTACTTC. Translation: CATSRDRGTFSYEQYF.

The chain links TRBV28 to TRBJ2-3; tentatively, D is TRBD1 or TRBD2 (6 bases each). The CDR3 runs 14 residues. The V end lost 6 bases, the J end lost 3 bases, and 13 bases lay between the germline ends. Germline lookup yields CDR1 MDHEN and CDR2 SYDVKM. Written as DNA, the CDR3 is TGTGCCAGCAGGGGTTGGAGGGGGACAGATACGCAGTATTTT. This sequence encodes CASRGWRGTDTQYF.

The chain uses TRBV12-3 or TRBV12-4 and TRBJ2-2; unclear D gene. The germline V and J ends were trimmed by 8 bases and 2 bases, with 9 bases remaining between them. The CDR3 runs 13 residues. The CDR3 DNA sequence: TGTGCCAGCGGACGGATTAACACCGGGGAGCTGTTTTTT. Its translation is CASGRINTGELFF.

V is TRBV21-1 and J is TRBJ2-1; no DNA check was done on the table's D call, TRBD2. TRBV21-1 is tagged as a pseudogene. The CDR3 extends over 20 amino acids. CDR3 loop: CASSKGGYSTRERPYNEQFF. The CDR3 DNA reads as TGTGCCAGCAGCAAAGGGGGGTATTCAACGCGGGAGCGCCCCTACAATGAGCAGTTCTTC.

This chain joins TRBV27 and TRBJ2-7; D not certain. This CDR3 region has 14 residues. Trimming took off 4 bases at V and 1 base at J, with 11 bases between the two ends. The germline gives CDR1 MNHEY, CDR2 SMNVEV (reference sequence). The CDR3 loop is CASSYRTPSYEQYF. CDR3 coding DNA: TGTGCCAGCAGTTACCGGACGCCGTCCTACGAGCAGTACTTC.

CDR3 DNA sequence: TGTGCCACCAGTGATCCCGACAGGGGCCTAGACAATGAGCAGTTCTTC. This codes for CATSDPDRGLDNEQFF. The chain carries TRBV24-1 and TRBJ2-1, with 8 bases fitting TRBD1. Looked up from germline, CDR1 is KGHDR and CDR2 is SFDVKD. The CDR3 runs 16 residues. Germline trimming cut 3 bases from V and 5 bases from J; bases unmatched to any gene: 8.

Points on this clone: A junction boundary mismatches the germline segment, possibly from a read error. The gene calls are TRBV18 and TRBJ1-1; a weak D match, TRBD1 (5 bases). The length of the CDR3 is 13 residues. Germline lookup yields CDR1 KGHSH and CDR2 LQKENI. CDR3 protein: CASSPGQNNEAFF. In DNA form, the CDR3 reads TGTGCCAGCTCACCGGGGCAGAACAATGAAGCTTTCTTT.

V and J are TRBV10-3 and TRBJ2-5; D ambiguous. Trimming took 3 bases from V and 5 from J, leaving 7 bases between them. The CDR3 runs 12 residues. CDR1 is ENHRY, CDR2 SYGVKD, per germline. The CDR3 reads CAISDLRETQYF. The CDR3, as DNA: TGTGCCATCAGTGATTTGAGGGAGACCCAGTACTTC.

This clone was found once. V and J are TRBV7-6 and TRBJ2-7, with TRBD2 identical over 9 bases. The CDR3 spans 18 residues. After removal of 1 base from V and 3 bases from J, the junction contained 13 bases not matched to a gene. Looked up from germline, CDR1 is SGHVS and CDR2 is FNYEAQ. CDR3 nucleotide sequence: TGTGCCAGCAGCTTAGTGTTTAGCGGGAGTCCACCTAGCTACGAGCAGTACTTC. Its translation: CASSLVFSGSPPSYEQYF.

The chain employs TRBV24-1 and TRBJ2-1; 9 nucleotides agree with TRBD1. V lost 9 bases and J lost 9; bases outside the gene matches: 8. The germline CDR1 and CDR2 sequences are KGHDR and SFDVKD. The CDR3 has 13 amino acids. The CDR3 region is CATSRGTGLEQFF. The CDR3 region has the DNA TGTGCCACCTCTCGCGGGACAGGGCTTGAGCAGTTCTTC.

This chain connects TRBV19 to TRBJ2-7; no firm D call. Germline V gives CDR1 LNHDA, CDR2 SQIVND (reference sequence). V was cut by 8 bases and J by 0 bases, with 11 bases left in between. This CDR3 region has 13 residues. CDR3 coding DNA: TGTGCCAGTGGTGACGGCAGCTCCTACGAGCAGTACTTC. Protein sequence: CASGDGSSYEQYF.

V is TRBV7-9 and J is TRBJ1-5; 7 bases map to TRBD1. J gave up 5 bases and V 5 bases, and 18 bases lay outside the gene matches. Germline V lookup: CDR1 SEHNR, CDR2 FQNEAQ (reference sequence). The CDR3 runs to 18 residues. The CDR3 sequence: CASSTGDSHEWIYQPQHF. CDR3 nucleotides: TGTGCCAGCAGCACCGGGGACAGCCACGAGTGGATTTATCAGCCCCAGCATTTT. Based on the CDR3 plus reference TRBV7-9 and TRBJ1-5, the full variable domain is DTGVSQNPRHKITKRGQNVTFRCDPISEHNRLYWYRQTLGQGPEFLTYFQNEAQLEKSRLLSDRFSAERPKGSFSTLEIQRTEQGDSAMYLCASSTGDSHEWIYQPQHFGDGTRLSIL.

The V and J genes are TRBV3-1 (or the pseudogene TRBV3-2) and TRBJ2-5; D remains unclear. Trimming pared 0 bases from V and 5 bases from J, leaving 10 bases between. Germline assignment: CDR1 LGHDT and CDR2 YNNKEL (reference sequence). The CDR3 covers 14 residues. CDR3 residues: CASSQEAVSETQYF. CDR3 coding DNA: TGTGCCAGCAGCCAAGAAGCTGTGTCGGAGACCCAGTACTTC.

The chain uses TRBV5-4 and TRBJ2-5; 7 bases fit TRBD1. The CDR3 spans 16 residues. Trimming cost V 4 bases and J 3 bases; bases outside gene matches: 12. Looked up from germline, CDR1 is SGHNT and CDR2 is YYREEE (reference sequence). The CDR3 spells CASSARTGPREETQYF. Written as DNA, the CDR3 is TGTGCCAGCAGCGCAAGGACAGGCCCCCGGGAAGAGACCCAGTACTTC. The entire variable domain, with the rest obtained from reference TRBV5-4 and TRBJ2-5, is as follows: ETGVTQSPTHLIKTRGQQVTLRCSSQSGHNTVSWYQQALGQGPQFIFQYYREEENGRGNFPPRFSGLQFPNYSSELNVNALELDDSALYLCASSARTGPREETQYFGPGTRLLVL.

Only one count was recorded for this clone. The chain links TRBV19 to TRBJ2-2; D gene ambiguous. Trimming shortened V by 1 base and J by 7 bases, and 4 bases separated the two germline ends. Germline CDR1 and CDR2: LNHDA and SQIVND (reference sequence). The CDR3 contains 12 residues. Here the CDR3 DNA reads TGTGCCAGTAGTATAGTCCTCGGGGAGCTGTTTTTT. Translated: CASSIVLGELFF.

The chain carries TRBV15 and TRBJ2-1; 7 nucleotides line up with TRBD1. The CDR3 sequence is 16 residues long. From germline, CDR1 is LNHNV and CDR2 YYDKDF (reference sequence). The V and J ends lost 3 bases and 7 bases, in that order; junction bases with no gene match: 12. CDR3 protein: CATSSLYDRDRNEQFF. The DNA of the CDR3 is TGTGCCACCAGCAGCCTATACGACAGGGACCGGAATGAGCAGTTCTTC. Full variable domain (missing parts from reference TRBV15 and TRBJ2-1): DAMVIQNPRYQVTQFGKPVTLSCSQTLNHNVMYWYQQKSSQAPKLLFHYYDKDFNNEADTPDNFQSRRPNTSFCFLDIRSPGLGDTAMYLCATSSLYDRDRNEQFFGPGTRLTVL.

CDR3 sequence reads: CASSLARGTSGRSGEQFF. The CDR3 nucleotides are TGTGCCAGCAGCTTAGCGCGAGGGACTAGCGGGAGGAGCGGTGAGCAGTTCTTC. V gene TRBV7-2 combines with J gene TRBJ2-1, with 15 bases matching TRBD2. The CDR3 runs to 18 residues. From germline, CDR1 is SGHTA and CDR2 FQGNSA. V dropped 0 bases and J dropped 9; count of bases not matched to a gene: 9.

This sequence joins TRBV12-3 or TRBV12-4 and TRBJ2-7; tentative D call: TRBD2 (6 bases). There are 13 residues in the CDR3. V was shortened by 8 bases and J by 5 bases, with 16 bases between the two germline ends. CDR3 sequence: CASGTTRNHEQYF. The CDR3 region has the DNA TGTGCCAGCGGGACGACTAGAAACCACGAGCAGTACTTC.

This clone was detected a few times. The chain carries TRBV4-3 and TRBJ2-1; 8 nucleotides agree with TRBD2. The CDR3 contains 16 residues. CDR1 LGHNA and CDR2 YSLEER come from the germline V gene. V was pared by 4 bases and J by 2 bases, with 7 bases of the junction left unmatched. CDR3 sequence (DNA): TGCGCCAGCAGCCCCGGACTAGCTGGAACCTACAATGAGCAGTTCTTC. Protein: CASSPGLAGTYNEQFF.

The rearrangement links TRBV3-1 (or the pseudogene TRBV3-2) to TRBJ2-1; 8 bases agree with TRBD2. Germline V gene sequence: CDR1 LGHDT, CDR2 YNNKEL (reference sequence). Unmatched junction bases numbered 12, after V lost 2 bases and J lost 3 bases. The CDR3 is made up of 18 amino acids. CDR3 coding DNA: TGTGCCAGCAGCCAAAAAAGCGGTACGGGAGGGGGCTACAATGAGCAGTTCTTC. This gives the protein CASSQKSGTGGGYNEQFF.

The chain couples TRBV18 to TRBJ2-3; 7 bases align to TRBD2. With V trimmed by 2 bases and J by 3 bases, 5 bases remained unmatched. Germline CDR1 KGHSH, CDR2 LQKENI. The CDR3 length is 15 residues. Written as DNA, the CDR3 is TGTGCCAGCTCACCAACGCGCGGGAGTACAGATACGCAGTATTTT. It encodes CASSPTRGSTDTQYF.

This sequence joins TRBV6-4 and TRBJ2-2; D is perhaps TRBD1 or TRBD2 (5 bases each). V gave up 2 bases and J gave up 4 bases, with 11 bases separating them. This CDR3 spans 15 amino acids. Germline CDR1 reads MRHNA; CDR2 reads SNTAGT. The CDR3 is CASSDGRDGTGELFF. CDR3 DNA sequence: TGTGCCAGCAGTGACGGCAGGGACGGCACCGGGGAGCTGTTTTTT.

Remarks on this clone: This CDR3 is also generated by other DNA sequences in the sample. The chain employs TRBV6-5 and TRBJ2-5; 15 bases line up with TRBD2. J gave up 5 bases and V 6 bases, and 4 bases lay outside the gene matches. From germline, CDR1 is MNHEY and CDR2 SVGAGI. The CDR3 covers 15 residues. The CDR3 region is CASSRGLAGGETQYF. For the CDR3, the DNA is TGTGCCAGCAGCCGCGGACTAGCGGGAGGGGAGACCCAGTACTTC.

The chain couples TRBV7-8 to TRBJ1-6; D is uncertain. Trimming pared 5 bases from V and 10 bases from J, leaving 9 bases between. The CDR3 has 12 amino acids. Germline V gene sequence: CDR1 SGHVS, CDR2 FQNEAQ. The CDR3 nucleotides are TGTGCCAGCAGCCCTCTTGGGTCACCCCTCCACTTT. Translated, it gives CASSPLGSPLHF.

The chain joins TRBV3-1 (or the pseudogene TRBV3-2) to TRBJ2-5; D possibly uses TRBD1 or TRBD2 (5 bases each). The germline V gene encodes CDR1 LGHDT and CDR2 YNNKEL (reference sequence). With 8 bases removed from V and 7 bases from J, the gap between germline ends came to 20 bases. The CDR3 runs to 14 residues. CDR3 sequence: CASEGRRLRGTQYF. The CDR3 DNA reads TGTGCCAGCGAGGGGCGGCGCTTAAGGGGGACCCAGTACTTC.

This clone was detected only a few times. The rearrangement uses TRBV7-6 and TRBJ1-6, with D uncertain. Per the germline V gene, CDR1 is SGHVS and CDR2 is FNYEAQ. The V gene lost 6 bases and the J gene lost 4 bases, with 13 bases spanning the gap. This CDR3 is 15 amino acids long. CDR3 DNA sequence: TGTGCCAGCAGTGGCCGGGAGTCGTATAATTCACCCCTCCACTTT. It specifies CASSGRESYNSPLHF. Variable domain in full (rest from reference TRBV7-6 and TRBJ1-6): GAGVSQSPRYKVTKRGQDVALRCDPISGHVSLYWYRQALGQGPEFLTYFNYEAQQDKSGLPNDRFSAERPEGSISTLTIQRTEQRDSAMYRCASSGRESYNSPLHFGNGTRLTVT.

V usage is TRBV7-2 and J usage is TRBJ2-1, with TRBD2 matching 11 bases. The V and J ends lost 4 bases and 3 bases, in that order; junction bases with no gene match: 5. Germline V CDR1 and CDR2: SGHTA, FQGNSA. This CDR3 spans 16 amino acids. The CDR3 protein is CASSSVAGGYYNEQFF. The CDR3 bases are TGTGCCAGCAGCTCAGTAGCGGGAGGGTACTACAATGAGCAGTTCTTC.

The V call is TRBV5-5, the J call TRBJ2-7; TRBD1 is a possible D gene (5 bases). Trimming removed 4 bases at V and 7 bases at J, with 18 bases between. CDR3 length: 14 residues. CDR1 and CDR2 (germline): SGHKS, YYEKEE (reference sequence). In DNA, the CDR3 is TGTGCCAGCAGCCGTCTTACAGGTCTCGGGGAGCAGTACTTC. Translating gives CASSRLTGLGEQYF. Drawing the rest from reference TRBV5-5 and TRBJ2-7, the complete variable domain is DAGVTQSPTHLIKTRGQQVTLRCSPISGHKSVSWYQQVLGQGPQFIFQYYEKEERGRGNFPDRFSARQFPNYSSELNVNALLLGDSALYLCASSRLTGLGEQYFGPGTRLTVT.